This TCR beta chain was observed in a study of T cell responses to AZD1222 COVID-19 vaccine. Notes on the study in general: Baseline antibody screening turned up just six seropositive AZD1222 recipients. The study found vaccine-associated CD4 TCRs spanning spike, dominant at 160-218 and 743-854.

With regard to this clone: Its cognate antigen is unknown.

Generated by immunoSEQ multiplex PCR, the TCRdb table keeps only in-frame clones and is missing some. The profile covers 200,000 or so clones, with under 95% appearing a single time and over 0.95% taken by the ten largest. Trimming took 4 bases from V and 6 from J, leaving 9 bases between them. The germline V gene encodes CDR1 WSHSY and CDR2 SAAADI. The CDR3 extends over 13 amino acids. The specimen comprised peripheral blood, sampled 28 days after the second AZD1222 dose. The genes are TRBV10-2 and TRBJ2-2, with D possibly TRBD1 on 5 matching bases. The receptor was derived from an adult who received the AZD1222 COVID-19 vaccine. The CDR3, as DNA: TGCGCCAGCAGTGTAGAGACAGCCGGGGAGCTGTTTTTT. This sequence encodes CASSVETAGELFF.